The subject of this entry is one T cell receptor (beta chain). The data are from a study of blood T cell repertoires in COVID-19. Study context: Samples of COVID-19 (acute and convalescent) were obtained from the United States, Italy and Spain. PBMCs, B-cell-depleted T cells, or T cells were the source of the cDNA or gDNA that made up the material.

Authors' processing steps: From reference gene primer amplification, estimates of nucleated cell counts were derived. This table comes from immunoSEQ multiplex PCR, and its TCRdb copy is limited to in-frame clones, with some not included. The V and J calls and clone size are taken from that table; D and trimming were inferred from the DNA. Altogether 140,000 to 150,000 clones are present, around 89% being singletons, with the ten largest covering 2.5%. Per germline, CDR1 SGHVS and CDR2 FQNEAQ. There are 15 residues in the CDR3. Trimming pared 6 bases from V and 0 bases from J, leaving 11 bases between. A Seattle source enrolled patients during active infection and followed them longitudinally.

This sequence joins TRBV7-8 and TRBJ1-4; unclear D gene. The TCR sequence derives from a human donor with COVID-19, enrolled during active disease. The donor label of this sample is uncertain. Sequencing was performed on peripheral blood. CDR3 nucleotide sequence: TGTGCCAGCAGACCACAGACGTCAACTAATGAAAAACTGTTTTTT. Protein product: CASRPQTSTNEKLFF. The full variable domain, rest sourced from reference TRBV7-8 and TRBJ1-4, is GAGVSQSPRYKVAKRGQDVALRCDPISGHVSLFWYQQALGQGPEFLTYFQNEAQLDKSGLPSDRFFAERPEGSVSTLKIQRTQQEDSAVYLCASRPQTSTNEKLFFGSGTQLSVL.